What follows are 11 T cell receptor beta chains derived from one specimen sequenced in a study of blood T cells in healthy people across ages. The authors ran a second PCR of roughly 6 to 12 cycles using a sample-barcoded 5' primer and a J-beta primer mix. Via MiXCR, TCRdb re-called the 5' RACE reads, giving one row per CDR3 protein. The repertoire holds 650,000 to 1,000,000 distinct CDR3 sequences, with about 46% as singletons. Sequences were obtained from blood. The receptors shown here come from a man aged 80 or over in good health.

There are a few counts of this clonotype. V is TRBV28 and J is TRBJ2-4, with D hard to call. The CDR3 runs 15 residues. CDR1 is MDHEN, CDR2 SYDVKM, per germline. V was clipped by 1 base and J by 0 bases, with 7 bases between them. CDR3 sequence reads: CASSLYRSAKNIQYF. The CDR3 coding sequence is TGTGCCAGCAGTTTATACAGATCAGCCAAAAACATTCAGTACTTC.

This chain uses TRBV9 with TRBJ2-5; 9 bases align to TRBD2. This CDR3 region has 16 residues. V shed 0 bases and J 11 bases; nucleotides not matched to a gene: 14. Germline values: CDR1 SGDLS, CDR2 YYNGEE. The CDR3 DNA follows: TGTGCCAGCAGCGTAGCGGGTAGCGGGAGTAGGAATGAGCAGTACTTC. It is translated as CASSVAGSGSRNEQYF.

This chain links TRBV18 with TRBJ2-2; 11 nucleotides match TRBD2. The CDR3 has 19 amino acids. Germline loops: CDR1 KGHSH, CDR2 LQKENI. V shed 4 bases and J 2 bases; nucleotides not matched to a gene: 12. Written as DNA, the CDR3 is TGTGCCAGCTCACAAAATTCAAGAACTAGCGGGAGAAACACCGGGGAGCTGTTTTTT. Amino acid sequence: CASSQNSRTSGRNTGELFF.

The rearrangement links TRBV10-3 to TRBJ2-7, with 11 bases identical to TRBD2. V shed 0 bases, J shed 11 bases, and the junction held 6 bases outside the gene matches. The length of the CDR3 is 14 residues. Germline CDR1 and CDR2: ENHRY and SYGVKD. The CDR3 is CAISESGLADWEYF. In DNA form, the CDR3 reads TGTGCCATCAGTGAGTCGGGACTAGCGGACTGGGAGTACTTC.

This clonotype was counted between two and nine times. The J gene is TRBJ2-7, the V gene TRBV7-2, with a possible D match to TRBD2 (5 bases). V lost 7 bases and J 0 bases, leaving 16 bases between the germline ends. Germline V lookup: CDR1 SGHTA, CDR2 FQGNSA. This CDR3 contains 15 residues. CDR3 region: CASTRLEGSSYEQYF. In nucleotides, the CDR3 is TGTGCCAGCACCCGTCTCGAGGGAAGCTCCTACGAGCAGTACTTC.

CDR3 DNA sequence: TGTGCCAGCAGTTCGACTTTGTACCAAGAGACCCAGTACTTC. It is translated as CASSSTLYQETQYF. The chain links TRBV28 to TRBJ2-5; D ambiguous. This CDR3 is built from 14 residues. Looked up from germline, CDR1 is MDHEN and CDR2 is SYDVKM. V lost 4 bases and J lost 0, with 9 bases in between. The full variable domain, completed using reference TRBV28 and TRBJ2-5, is DVKVTQSSRYLVKRTGEKVFLECVQDMDHENMFWYRQDPGLGLRLIYFSYDVKMKEKGDIPEGYSVSREKKERFSLILESASTNQTSMYLCASSSTLYQETQYFGPGTRLLVL.

Points on this clonotype: One junction end does not reproduce the germline sequence, and a read error may be involved. V usage is TRBV4-2 and J usage is TRBJ2-1, with 9 positions matching TRBD2. This CDR3 contains 16 residues. In germline, CDR1 is LGHNA, CDR2 YNFKEQ. The CDR3 coding sequence is TGTGCCAGCAGGCAAGGGGCGGGAGGGTGTGACAATGAGCAGTTCTTC. It yields the protein CASRQGAGGCDNEQFF.

This chain uses TRBV25-1 with TRBJ2-7; D remains ambiguous. Between the trimmed V and J ends, which lost 3 bases and 9 bases, there was a span of 12 bases. The germline V gene encodes CDR1 MGHDK and CDR2 SYGVNS. CDR3 length: 12 residues. CDR3 sequence (DNA): TGTGCCAGCAGTGACCACGGCGCCCGGCAGTACTTC. It yields the protein CASSDHGARQYF.

This clonotype was seen only a few times. The rearrangement joins TRBV5-1 to TRBJ2-6, with D hard to call. CDR1 SGHRS and CDR2 YFSETQ come from the germline V gene. The CDR3 runs to 14 residues. V lost 2 bases, J lost 0 bases, and 3 bases lay in between. CDR3 coding DNA: TGCGCCAGCAGCTTTGACTCTGGGGCCAACGTCCTGACTTTC. Translating it yields CASSFDSGANVLTF.

The gene calls are TRBV25-1 and TRBJ2-5, with 11 bases lining up with TRBD2. In germline, CDR1 is MGHDK, CDR2 SYGVNS. With V trimmed by 5 bases and J by 11 bases, 13 bases remained unmatched. The CDR3 contains 15 residues. The CDR3 DNA reads as TGTGCCAGCAGTTTGCCGGGACTAGCGGTCCAAGAGCAGTACTTC. As protein: CASSLPGLAVQEQYF.

Only one count was recorded for this clonotype. The rearrangement uses TRBV4-3 and TRBJ2-4; TRBD2 agrees at 7 bases. The germline V gene has CDR1 LGHNA and CDR2 YSLEER. V trimming: 4 bases; J trimming: 13 bases; junction bases outside the gene matches: 16. This CDR3 has 15 residues. DNA for the CDR3: TGCGCCAGCAGCCGGTCCGGGACTAACTCCTACGTGCAGTACTTC. As protein: CASSRSGTNSYVQYF.